The clone carrying this T cell receptor beta chain showed up just a few times. CDR1 MDHEN and CDR2 SYDVKM come from the germline V gene. CDR3 length: 15 residues. V dropped 3 bases and J dropped 6; count of bases not matched to a gene: 10. These data are taken from a study of blood T cell repertoires in COVID-19. Per the original methods: Reference gene primer amplification yielded estimated nucleated cell counts. This table comes from immunoSEQ multiplex PCR, and its TCRdb copy is limited to in-frame clones, with some not included. That table supplies the V and J calls and clone size; D and trimming were determined from the DNA. The profile shows approximately 310,000 clones, around 90% of them singletons.

This TCR was sampled from a man aged 45-60 years with active or convalescent COVID-19. The material sequenced was peripheral blood. The gene calls are TRBV28 and TRBJ1-1; 7 bases fit TRBD1. Here the CDR3 DNA reads TGTGCCAGCAGTTTCGCAGGGGGATTCCTCGCTGAAGCTTTCTTT. It encodes CASSFAGGFLAEAFF.